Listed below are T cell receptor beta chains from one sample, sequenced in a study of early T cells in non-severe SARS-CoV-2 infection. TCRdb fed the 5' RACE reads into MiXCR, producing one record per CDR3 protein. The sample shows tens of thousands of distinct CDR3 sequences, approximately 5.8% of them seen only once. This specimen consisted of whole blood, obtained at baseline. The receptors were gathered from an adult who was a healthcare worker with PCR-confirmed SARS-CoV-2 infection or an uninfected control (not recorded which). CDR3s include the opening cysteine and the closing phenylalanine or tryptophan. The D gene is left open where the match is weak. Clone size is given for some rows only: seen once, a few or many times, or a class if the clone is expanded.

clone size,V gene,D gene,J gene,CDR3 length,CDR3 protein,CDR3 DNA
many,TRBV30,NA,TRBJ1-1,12,CAWSVPDTEAFF,TGTGCCTGGAGTGTACCGGACACTGAAGCTTTCTTT
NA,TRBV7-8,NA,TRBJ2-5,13,CASSLGGRETQYF,TGTGCCAGCAGCTTGGGGGGCCGGGAGACCCAGTACTTC
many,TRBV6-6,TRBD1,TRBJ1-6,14,CASRWDSAYSPLHF,TGTGCCAGCAGGTGGGACAGCGCCTATTCACCCCTCCACTTT
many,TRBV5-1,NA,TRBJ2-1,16,CASSLDGGASRDGQFF,TGCGCCAGCAGCTTGGATGGGGGGGCTTCCCGTGACGGGCAGTTCTTC
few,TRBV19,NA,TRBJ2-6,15,CASSIPSSGANVLTF,TGTGCCAGTAGTATCCCCAGCTCTGGGGCCAACGTCCTGACTTTC
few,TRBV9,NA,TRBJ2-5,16,CASSATGRGPQETQYF,TGTGCCAGCAGCGCCACAGGGAGGGGGCCACAAGAGACCCAGTACTTC
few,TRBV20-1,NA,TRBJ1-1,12,CSAIDMNTEAFF,TGCAGTGCTATAGACATGAACACTGAAGCTTTCTTT
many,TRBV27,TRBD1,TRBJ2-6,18,CASSNPGQGKGGANVLTF,TGTGCCAGCAGTAACCCCGGACAGGGGAAAGGTGGGGCCAACGTCCTGACTTTC
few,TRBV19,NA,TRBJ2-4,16,CASSSASSGFKNIQYF,TGTGCCAGTAGTTCTGCGTCGAGTGGATTCAAAAACATTCAGTACTTC
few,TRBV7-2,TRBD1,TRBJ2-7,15,CASSWGQGDAYEQYF,TGTGCCAGCAGCTGGGGACAGGGGGATGCCTACGAGCAGTACTTC
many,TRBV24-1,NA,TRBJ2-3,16,CATSDPGGGETHTQYF,TGTGCCACCAGTGATCCCGGGGGCGGGGAGACCCATACGCAGTATTTT
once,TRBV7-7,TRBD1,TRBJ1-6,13,CASSSGGRSPLHF,TGTGCTAGCAGCTCAGGGGGTCGGTCACCCCTCCACTTT
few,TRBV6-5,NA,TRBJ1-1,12,CASSYSATEAFF,TGTGCCAGCAGTTACTCCGCTACTGAAGCTTTCTTT
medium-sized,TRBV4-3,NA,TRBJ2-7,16,CASSQEWGTRTYEQYF,TGCGCCAGCAGCCAAGAATGGGGGACTCGAACCTACGAGCAGTACTTC
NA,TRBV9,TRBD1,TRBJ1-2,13,CASSMDRDDGYTF,TGTGCCAGCAGTATGGACAGGGACGATGGCTACACCTTC
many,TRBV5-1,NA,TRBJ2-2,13,CASNFEGDGELFF,TGCGCCAGCAACTTTGAGGGGGACGGGGAGCTGTTTTTT
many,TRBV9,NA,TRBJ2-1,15,CASSLDPLPSDEQFF,TGTGCCAGCAGTCTAGATCCCCTACCTTCGGATGAGCAGTTCTTC
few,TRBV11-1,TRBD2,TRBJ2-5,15,CASSNSGERGGTQYF,TGTGCCAGCAGTAACAGCGGGGAGAGAGGTGGGACCCAGTACTTC
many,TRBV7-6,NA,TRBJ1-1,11,CASSLVGEAFF,TGTGCCAGCAGCTTAGTGGGGGAAGCTTTCTTT
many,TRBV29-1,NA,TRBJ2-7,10,CSVETGRQYF,TGCAGCGTTGAAACAGGGAGGCAGTACTTC
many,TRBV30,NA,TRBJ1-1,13,CAWSQEEDTEAFF,TGTGCCTGGAGTCAGGAGGAGGACACTGAAGCTTTCTTT
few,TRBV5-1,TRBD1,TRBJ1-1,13,CASRSGQGAGAFF,TGCGCCAGCAGGTCGGGACAGGGGGCCGGGGCTTTCTTT
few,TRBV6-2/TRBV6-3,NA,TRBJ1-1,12,CASRSKSNSAFF,TGTGCCAGCAGATCAAAGTCGAACTCGGCTTTCTTT
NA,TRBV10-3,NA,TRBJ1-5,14,CAISGGGSNQPQHF,TGTGCCATCAGTGGAGGGGGTAGCAATCAGCCCCAGCATTTT
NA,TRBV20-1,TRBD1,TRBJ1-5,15,CSAMRWGQVNQPQHF,TGCAGTGCTATGCGCTGGGGACAGGTCAATCAGCCCCAGCATTTT
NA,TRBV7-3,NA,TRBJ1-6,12,CASSFGNSPLHF,TGTGCCAGCAGCTTCGGGAATTCACCCCTCCACTTT
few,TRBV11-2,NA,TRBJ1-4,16,CASSLDWIGTNEKLFF,TGTGCCAGCAGCTTAGATTGGATTGGGACTAATGAAAAACTGTTTTTT
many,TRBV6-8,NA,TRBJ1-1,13,CASSYIIGPEAFF,TGTGCCAGCAGTTATATAATAGGGCCAGAAGCTTTCTTT
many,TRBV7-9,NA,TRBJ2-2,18,CASSYLITGRVNTGELFF,TGTGCCAGCAGCTACCTCATTACGGGACGGGTGAACACCGGGGAGCTGTTTTTT
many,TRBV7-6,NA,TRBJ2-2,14,CASSQGPRGGELFF,TGTGCCAGCAGCCAAGGACCCCGGGGCGGGGAGCTGTTTTTT
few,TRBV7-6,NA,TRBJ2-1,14,CASSLAGGLNEQFF,TGTGCCAGCAGCTTAGCGGGGGGGCTCAATGAGCAGTTCTTC
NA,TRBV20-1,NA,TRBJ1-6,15,CSASSGLGGHSPLHF,TGCAGTGCTAGTTCAGGGCTTGGGGGCCATTCACCCCTCCACTTT
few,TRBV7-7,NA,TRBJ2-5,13,CASSADGQETQYF,TGTGCTAGCAGCGCTGACGGACAAGAGACCCAGTACTTC
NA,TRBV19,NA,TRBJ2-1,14,CASKPTGGSNEQFF,TGTGCCAGTAAACCCACCGGGGGTAGCAATGAGCAGTTCTTC
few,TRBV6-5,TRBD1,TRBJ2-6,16,CASSTNRGHGANVLTF,TGTGCCAGCAGTACGAACAGGGGGCACGGGGCCAACGTCCTGACTTTC
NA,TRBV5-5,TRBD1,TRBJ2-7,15,CASSLVGQGPYEQYF,TGTGCCAGCAGCTTGGTAGGACAGGGACCCTACGAGCAGTACTTC
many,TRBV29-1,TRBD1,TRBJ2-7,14,CSVVPDRSSYEQYF,TGCAGCGTTGTCCCGGACAGGAGCTCCTACGAGCAGTACTTC
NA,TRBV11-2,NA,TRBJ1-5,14,CASSLAQSIQPQHF,TGTGCCAGCAGCTTAGCTCAGTCTATTCAGCCCCAGCATTTT
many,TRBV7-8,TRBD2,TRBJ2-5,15,CASSSPGTRQETQYF,TGTGCCAGCAGCTCACCCGGGACTAGACAAGAGACCCAGTACTTC
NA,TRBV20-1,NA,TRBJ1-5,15,CSARRESGHNQPQHF,TGCAGTGCTAGGCGGGAGTCTGGTCACAATCAGCCCCAGCATTTT
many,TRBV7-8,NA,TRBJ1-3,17,CASSLDWPQESGNTIYF,TGTGCCAGCAGCTTAGATTGGCCCCAGGAATCTGGAAACACCATATATTTT
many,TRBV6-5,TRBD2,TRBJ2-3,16,CASSYRLAGASDTQYF,TGTGCCAGCAGTTACCGACTAGCGGGGGCATCAGATACGCAGTATTTT
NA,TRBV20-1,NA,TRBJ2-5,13,CSAPWDNQETQYF,TGCAGTGCACCGTGGGACAACCAAGAGACCCAGTACTTC
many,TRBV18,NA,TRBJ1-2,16,CASSPPGEEGTYGYTF,TGTGCCAGCTCACCACCCGGGGAGGAGGGCACATATGGCTACACCTTC
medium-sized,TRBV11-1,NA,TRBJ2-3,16,CASSHPGGGSTDTQYF,TGTGCCAGCAGCCACCCAGGGGGGGGCAGCACAGATACGCAGTATTTT
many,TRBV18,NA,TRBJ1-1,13,CASSINPGTEAFF,TGTGCCAGCTCTATTAACCCTGGGACTGAAGCTTTCTTT
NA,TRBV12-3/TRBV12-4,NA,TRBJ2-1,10,CATLRDEQFF,TGTGCCACCCTAAGGGATGAGCAGTTCTTC
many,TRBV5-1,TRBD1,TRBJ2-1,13,CASSLGTDGFEFF,TGCGCCAGCAGCTTAGGGACAGACGGATTTGAGTTCTTC